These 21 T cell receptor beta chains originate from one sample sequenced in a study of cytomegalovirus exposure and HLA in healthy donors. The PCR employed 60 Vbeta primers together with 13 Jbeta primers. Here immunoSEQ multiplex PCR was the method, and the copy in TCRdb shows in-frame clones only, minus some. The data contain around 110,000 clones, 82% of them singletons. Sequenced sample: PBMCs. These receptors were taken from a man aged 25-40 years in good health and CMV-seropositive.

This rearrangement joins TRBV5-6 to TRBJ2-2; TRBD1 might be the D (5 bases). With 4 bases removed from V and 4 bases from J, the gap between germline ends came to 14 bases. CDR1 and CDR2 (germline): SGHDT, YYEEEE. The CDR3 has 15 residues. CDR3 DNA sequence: TGTGCCAGCAGCCGCGCAGGGATGGTCACCGGGGAGCTGTTTTTT. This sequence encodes CASSRAGMVTGELFF.

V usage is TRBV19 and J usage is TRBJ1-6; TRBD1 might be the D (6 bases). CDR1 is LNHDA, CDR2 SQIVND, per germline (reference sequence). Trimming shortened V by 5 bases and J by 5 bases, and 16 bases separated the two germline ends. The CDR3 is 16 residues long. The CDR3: CASSLGWRQDNSPLHF. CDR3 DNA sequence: TGTGCCAGTAGTCTGGGTTGGAGACAGGATAATTCACCCCTCCACTTT.

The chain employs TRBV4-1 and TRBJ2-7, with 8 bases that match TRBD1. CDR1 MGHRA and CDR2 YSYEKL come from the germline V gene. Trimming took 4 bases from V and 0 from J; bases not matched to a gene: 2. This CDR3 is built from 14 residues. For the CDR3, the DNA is TGCGCCAGCAGCCCAACAGGGGGCTCCTACGAGCAGTACGTC. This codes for CASSPTGGSYEQYV.

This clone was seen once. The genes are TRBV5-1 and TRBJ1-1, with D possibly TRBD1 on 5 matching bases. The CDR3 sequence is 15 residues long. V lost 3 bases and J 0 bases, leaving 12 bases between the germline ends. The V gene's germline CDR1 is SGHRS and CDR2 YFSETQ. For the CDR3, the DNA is TGCGCCAGCAGCTGGGCGGGGCAAGTGAACACTGAAGCTTTCTTT. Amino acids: CASSWAGQVNTEAFF.

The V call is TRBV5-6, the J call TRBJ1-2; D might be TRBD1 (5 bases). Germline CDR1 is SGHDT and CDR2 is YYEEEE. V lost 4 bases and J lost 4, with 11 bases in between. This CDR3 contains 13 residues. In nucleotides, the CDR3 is TGTGCCAGCAGCCGGACCGACAGCTATGGCTACACCTTC. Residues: CASSRTDSYGYTF.

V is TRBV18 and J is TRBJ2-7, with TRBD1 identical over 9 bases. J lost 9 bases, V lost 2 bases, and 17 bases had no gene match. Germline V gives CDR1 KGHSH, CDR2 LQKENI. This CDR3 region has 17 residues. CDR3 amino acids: CASSPSPPSDRGKGQYV. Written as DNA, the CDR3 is TGTGCCAGCTCACCATCCCCACCTTCGGACAGGGGAAAAGGGCAGTACGTC.

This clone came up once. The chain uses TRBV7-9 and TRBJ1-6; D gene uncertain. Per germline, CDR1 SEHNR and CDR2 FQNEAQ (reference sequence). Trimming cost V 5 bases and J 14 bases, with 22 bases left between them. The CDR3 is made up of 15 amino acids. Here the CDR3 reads CASSPVLPLFMTLHF. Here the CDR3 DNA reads TGTGCCAGCAGCCCCGTTCTACCGCTGTTTATGACCCTCCACTTT.

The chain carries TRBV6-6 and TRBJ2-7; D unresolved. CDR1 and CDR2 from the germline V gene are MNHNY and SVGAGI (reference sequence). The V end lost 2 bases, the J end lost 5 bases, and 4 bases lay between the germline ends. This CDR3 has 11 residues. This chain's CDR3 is CASSYRDEQYF. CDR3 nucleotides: TGTGCCAGCAGTTACCGGGACGAGCAGTACTTC.

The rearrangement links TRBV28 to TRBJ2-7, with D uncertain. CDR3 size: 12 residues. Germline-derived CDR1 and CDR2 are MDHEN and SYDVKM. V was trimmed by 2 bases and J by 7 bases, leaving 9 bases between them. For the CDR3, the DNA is TGTGCCAGCAGTTTAACCACTCGAGAGCAGTACTTC. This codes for CASSLTTREQYF.

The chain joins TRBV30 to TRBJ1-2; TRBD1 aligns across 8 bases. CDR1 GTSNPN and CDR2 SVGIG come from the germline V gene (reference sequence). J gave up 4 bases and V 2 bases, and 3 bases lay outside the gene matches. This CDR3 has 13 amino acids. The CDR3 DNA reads TGTGCCTGGAGTCCTGACAGGGGCTATGGCTACACCTTC. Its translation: CAWSPDRGYGYTF. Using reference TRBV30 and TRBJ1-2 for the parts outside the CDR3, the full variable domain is SQTIHQWPATLVQPVGSPLSLECTVEGTSNPNLYWYRQAAGRGLQLLFYSVGIGQISSEVPQNLSASRPQDRQFILSSKKLLLSDSGFYLCAWSPDRGYGYTFGSGTRLTVV.

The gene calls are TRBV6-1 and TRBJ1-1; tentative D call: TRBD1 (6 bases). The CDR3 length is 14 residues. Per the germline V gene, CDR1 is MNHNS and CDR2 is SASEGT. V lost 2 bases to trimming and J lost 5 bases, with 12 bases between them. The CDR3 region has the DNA TGTGCCAGCAGTGAATTTTGGGGGCAAACTGAAGCTTTCTTT. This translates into CASSEFWGQTEAFF.

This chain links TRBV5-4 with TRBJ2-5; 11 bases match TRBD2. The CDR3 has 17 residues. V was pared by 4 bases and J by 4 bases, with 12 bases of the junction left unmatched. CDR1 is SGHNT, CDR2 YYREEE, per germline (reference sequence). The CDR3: CASSTPLAGGLGETQYF. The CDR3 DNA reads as TGTGCCAGCAGCACGCCCTTAGCGGGGGGGTTAGGAGAGACCCAGTACTTC. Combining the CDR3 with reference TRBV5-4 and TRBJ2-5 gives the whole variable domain ETGVTQSPTHLIKTRGQQVTLRCSSQSGHNTVSWYQQALGQGPQFIFQYYREEENGRGNFPPRFSGLQFPNYSSELNVNALELDDSALYLCASSTPLAGGLGETQYFGPGTRLLVL.

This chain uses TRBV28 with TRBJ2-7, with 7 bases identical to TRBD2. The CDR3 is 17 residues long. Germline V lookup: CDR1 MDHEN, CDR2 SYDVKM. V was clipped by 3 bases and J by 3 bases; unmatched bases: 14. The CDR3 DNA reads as TGTGCCAGCAGTTTTCGGATGGGGGGGACCCCGATCTACGAGCAGTACTTC. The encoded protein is CASSFRMGGTPIYEQYF.

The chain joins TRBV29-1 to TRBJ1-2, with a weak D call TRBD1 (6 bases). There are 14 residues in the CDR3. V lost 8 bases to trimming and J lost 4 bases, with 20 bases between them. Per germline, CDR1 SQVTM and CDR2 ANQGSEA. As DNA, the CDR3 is TGCAGCACCCCAGATAAACAGGGAAGCTATGGCTACACCTTC. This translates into CSTPDKQGSYGYTF.

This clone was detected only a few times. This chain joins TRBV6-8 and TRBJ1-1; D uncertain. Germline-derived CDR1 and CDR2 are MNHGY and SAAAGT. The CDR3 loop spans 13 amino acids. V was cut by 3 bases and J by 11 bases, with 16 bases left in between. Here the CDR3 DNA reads TGTGCCAGCAGTTATCAAGGCAGGCCGGCGGCTTTCTTT. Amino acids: CASSYQGRPAAFF.

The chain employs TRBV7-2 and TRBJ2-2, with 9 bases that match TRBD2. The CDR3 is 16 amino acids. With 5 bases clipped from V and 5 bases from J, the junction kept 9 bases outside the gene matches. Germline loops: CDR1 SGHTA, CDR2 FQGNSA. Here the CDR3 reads CASSRSSGAATGELFF. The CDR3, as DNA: TGTGCCAGCAGCCGATCTAGCGGGGCTGCTACCGGGGAGCTGTTTTTT.

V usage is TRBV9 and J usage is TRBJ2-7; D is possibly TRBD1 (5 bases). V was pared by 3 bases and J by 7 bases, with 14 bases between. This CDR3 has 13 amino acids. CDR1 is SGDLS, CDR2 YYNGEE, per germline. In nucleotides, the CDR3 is TGTGCCAGCAGCGGGGGCACGGATCAAGAGCAGTACTTC. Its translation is CASSGGTDQEQYF.

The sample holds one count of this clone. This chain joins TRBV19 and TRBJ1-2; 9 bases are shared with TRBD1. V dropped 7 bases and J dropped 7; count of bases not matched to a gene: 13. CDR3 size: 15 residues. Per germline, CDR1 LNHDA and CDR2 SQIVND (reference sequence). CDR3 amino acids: CASIPFGGTGFGYTF. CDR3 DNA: TGTGCCAGTATCCCCTTCGGCGGGACAGGGTTTGGCTACACCTTC.

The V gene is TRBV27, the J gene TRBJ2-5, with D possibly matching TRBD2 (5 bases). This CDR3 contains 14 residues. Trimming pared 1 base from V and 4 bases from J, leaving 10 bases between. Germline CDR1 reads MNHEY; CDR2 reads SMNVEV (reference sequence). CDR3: CASSLYWLAETQYF. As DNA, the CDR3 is TGTGCCAGCAGTTTATATTGGCTAGCAGAGACCCAGTACTTC.

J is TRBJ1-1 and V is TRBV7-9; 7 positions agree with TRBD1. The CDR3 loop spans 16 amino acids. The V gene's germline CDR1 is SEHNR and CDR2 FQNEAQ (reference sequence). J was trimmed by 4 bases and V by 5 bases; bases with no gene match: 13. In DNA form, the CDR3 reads TGTGCCAGCAGCACCCGACAGGGACCATTGGGCACTGAAGCTTTCTTT. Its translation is CASSTRQGPLGTEAFF.

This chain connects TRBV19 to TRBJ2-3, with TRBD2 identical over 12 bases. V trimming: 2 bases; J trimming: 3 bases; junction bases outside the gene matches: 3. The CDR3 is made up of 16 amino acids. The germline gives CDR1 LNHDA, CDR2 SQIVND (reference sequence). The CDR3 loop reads CASSITLAGGTDTQYF. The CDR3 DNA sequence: TGTGCCAGTAGTATAACTCTAGCGGGGGGGACAGATACGCAGTATTTT.